The 2 T cell receptor beta chains presented below share a single source sample, sequenced in a study of shared clonotypes between healthy human individuals. Libraries were prepared by immunoSEQ multiplex PCR; TCRdb keeps only in-frame clonotypes and omits some of them. The profile shows some 2,000,000 clones, roughly 94% of them singletons. The sequenced material came from naive CD4+ T cells sorted from blood. The subset: CD45RA+ positively selected. These receptors came from a man younger than 30 in good health.

The J gene is TRBJ2-7, the V gene TRBV6-5; no firm D call. This CDR3 is 15 amino acids long. V dropped 5 bases and J dropped 2 bases, with 16 bases sitting between them. Germline loops: CDR1 MNHEY, CDR2 SVGAGI. The CDR3 nucleotides are TGTGCCAGCAGTCGGGCCGGCCACGATCCCTACGAGCAGTACTTC. Translation: CASSRAGHDPYEQYF.

This clone was recorded once. The rearrangement joins TRBV14 to TRBJ2-1; D perhaps matches TRBD2 (6 bases). This CDR3 has 14 residues. Germline loops: CDR1 SGHDN, CDR2 FVKESK. V was trimmed by 8 bases and J by 7 bases, leaving 18 bases between them. The CDR3 is CASGLTSLMNEQFF. CDR3 sequence (DNA): TGTGCCAGCGGTCTGACTAGTCTCATGAATGAGCAGTTCTTC.